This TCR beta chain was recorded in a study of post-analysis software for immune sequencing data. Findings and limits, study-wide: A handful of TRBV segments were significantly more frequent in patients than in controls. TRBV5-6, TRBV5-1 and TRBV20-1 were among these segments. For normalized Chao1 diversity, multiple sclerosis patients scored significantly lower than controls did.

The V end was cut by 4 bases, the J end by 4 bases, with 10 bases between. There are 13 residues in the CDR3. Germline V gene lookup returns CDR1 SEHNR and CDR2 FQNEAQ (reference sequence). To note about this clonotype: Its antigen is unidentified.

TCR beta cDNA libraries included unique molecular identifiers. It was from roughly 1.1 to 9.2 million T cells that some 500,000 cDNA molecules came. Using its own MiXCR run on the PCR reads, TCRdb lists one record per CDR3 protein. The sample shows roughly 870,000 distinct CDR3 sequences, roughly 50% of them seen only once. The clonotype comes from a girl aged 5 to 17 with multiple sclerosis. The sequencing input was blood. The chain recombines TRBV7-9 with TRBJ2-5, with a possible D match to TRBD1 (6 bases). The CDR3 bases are TGTGCCAGCAGCTACAGGGTAACAGAGACCCAGTACTTC. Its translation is CASSYRVTETQYF.